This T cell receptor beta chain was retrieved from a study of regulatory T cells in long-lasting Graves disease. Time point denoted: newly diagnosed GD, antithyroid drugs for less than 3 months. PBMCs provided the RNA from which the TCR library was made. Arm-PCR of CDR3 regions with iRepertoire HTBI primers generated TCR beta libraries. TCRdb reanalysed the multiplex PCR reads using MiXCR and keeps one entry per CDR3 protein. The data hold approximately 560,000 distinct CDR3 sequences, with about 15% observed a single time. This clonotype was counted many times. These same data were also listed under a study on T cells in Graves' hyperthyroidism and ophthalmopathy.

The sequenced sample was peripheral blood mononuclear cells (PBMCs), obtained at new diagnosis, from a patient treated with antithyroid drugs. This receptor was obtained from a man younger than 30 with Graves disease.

The CDR3 bases are TGTGCCAGCAGTGTCGGGGGCAATCTGAACACTGAAGCTTTCTTT. Translated, it gives CASSVGGNLNTEAFF. This chain connects TRBV6-2 or TRBV6-3 to TRBJ1-1, with D perhaps matching TRBD1 (6 bases). The CDR3 length is 15 residues. Trimming cost V 5 bases and J 0 bases, with 13 bases left between them. Germline assignment: CDR1 MNHEY and CDR2 SVGEGT.